This TCR beta chain was profiled in a study of T cell responses to AZD1222 COVID-19 vaccine. Some clones are missing from TCRdb's copy, which holds only in-frame ones; the method was immunoSEQ multiplex PCR. The profile shows approximately 88,000 clones, 90% of them singletons. The CDR3 has 15 residues. V lost 3 bases, J lost 9 bases, and 8 bases stayed unmatched. CDR1 and CDR2 from the germline V gene are MNHEY and SMNVEV (reference sequence). The sample was peripheral blood, taken 28 days after the second AZD1222 dose. This sequence originates from an adult who received the AZD1222 COVID-19 vaccine. V gene TRBV27 combines with J gene TRBJ2-1, with 10 positions matching TRBD1. DNA for the CDR3: TGTGCCAGCAGTTTGAGGACAGGGGGAATCAGTGAGCAGTTCTTC. Amino acids: CASSLRTGGISEQFF.